This TCR beta chain stems from a study of blood T cell repertoires in COVID-19. The wider study: Spain, Italy and the United States supplied samples that represented acute and convalescent COVID-19.

Trimming took off 1 base at V and 7 bases at J, with 17 bases between the two ends. Per germline, CDR1 SGHRS and CDR2 YFSETQ. The CDR3 runs to 16 residues. The authors' processing: Nucleated cell counts were estimated from reference gene primer amplification. Method: immunoSEQ multiplex PCR; TCRdb's copy keeps in-frame clones and lacks some. The DNA gave D and trimming, while V, J and clone size come from that table. The repertoire holds 400,000 or so clones, with 70% to 90% as singletons. Enrolled through a virtual design, the participants were between roughly 18 and 90 years of age and came from about two dozen US areas. Self-reported history from a screening survey and questionnaire set each donor's cohort. The table lists this clone with a count of one.

The TCR was taken from a woman aged 40 to 55 with acute COVID-19. The sequencing sample was made of PBMCs or T cells enriched from blood (not recorded which). The chain uses TRBV5-1 and TRBJ2-2, with D possibly TRBD1 on 6 matching bases. The CDR3 DNA reads as TGCGCCAGCAGCTTGCTCGGACAGCATCGAGGCGGGGAGCTGTTTTTT. This translates into CASSLLGQHRGGELFF. Full variable domain (rest looked up from reference TRBV5-1 and TRBJ2-2): KAGVTQTPRYLIKTRGQQVTLSCSPISGHRSVSWYQQTPGQGLQFLFEYFSETQRNKGNFPGRFSGRQFSNSRSEMNVSTLELGDSALYLCASSLLGQHRGGELFFGEGSRLTVL.